This T cell receptor (beta chain) is drawn from a study of Graves' ophthalmopathy and Graves' hyperthyroidism. Study-wide results and limits: Sensitivity of approximately 66% and specificity of roughly 78% were achieved by the model that predicted ophthalmopathy progression.

For repertoire sequencing, the TCR beta CDR3 regions were amplified from RNA transcripts. Second-round multiplex PCR came after a first-round RT-PCR that employed HTBI primers. TCRdb passed the multiplex PCR reads through MiXCR, listing each CDR3 protein once. The data hold more than 550,000 distinct CDR3 sequences, with 35% to 50% observed a single time. For this clonotype: Its antigen is unidentified.

No donor had other autoimmune disease, uncontrolled infection, pregnancy or lactation. The CDR3 consists of 16 residues. Per germline, CDR1 SEHNR and CDR2 FQNEAQ (reference sequence). The V end lost 8 bases, the J end lost 2 bases, and 18 bases lay between the germline ends. Sequenced sample: peripheral blood. This chain uses TRBV7-9 with TRBJ2-2; no firm D call. The TCR sequence derives from an adult man with Graves' ophthalmopathy. The CDR3 DNA is TGTGCCAGCTCACCAGGCCCAGAGGATAACACCGGGGAGCTGTTTTTT. Translating gives CASSPGPEDNTGELFF.